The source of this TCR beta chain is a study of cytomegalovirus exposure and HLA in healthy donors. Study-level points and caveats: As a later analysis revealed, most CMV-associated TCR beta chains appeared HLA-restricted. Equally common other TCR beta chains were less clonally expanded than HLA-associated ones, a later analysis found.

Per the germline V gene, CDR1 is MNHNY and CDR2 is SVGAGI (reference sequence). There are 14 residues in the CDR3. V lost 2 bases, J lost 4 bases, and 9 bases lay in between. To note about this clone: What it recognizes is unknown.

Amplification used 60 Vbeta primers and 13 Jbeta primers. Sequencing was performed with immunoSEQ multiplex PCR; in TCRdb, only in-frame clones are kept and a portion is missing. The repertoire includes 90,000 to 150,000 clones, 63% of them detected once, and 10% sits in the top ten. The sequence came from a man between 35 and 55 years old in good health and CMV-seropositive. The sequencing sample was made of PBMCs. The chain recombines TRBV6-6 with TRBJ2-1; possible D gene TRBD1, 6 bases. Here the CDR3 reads CASSYGTTYNEQFF. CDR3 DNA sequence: TGTGCCAGCAGTTACGGGACAACTTACAATGAGCAGTTCTTC.